Detailed here is one T cell receptor beta chain. TCRdb itself ran the 5' RACE reads through MiXCR, one entry per CDR3 protein. The sample has 49,000 or so distinct CDR3 sequences, over 15% seen once; the top ten hold 4% to 4.5%. This sample was taken from a study of neurological immune-mediated disorders. Germline values: CDR1 DFQATT, CDR2 SNEGSKA (reference sequence). The CDR3 is made up of 17 amino acids. Trimming at V came to 6 bases and at J to 5 bases, leaving 17 bases not matched to a gene. The J gene is TRBJ2-5, the V gene TRBV20-1, with 11 nucleotides matching TRBD2. This clonotype was obtained from a man in his sixties in good health. What was sequenced was PBMCs. This CDR3 reads CSALPFTSGSIRETQYF. The CDR3 nucleotides are TGCAGTGCCCTACCCTTCACTAGCGGGAGTATCCGGGAGACCCAGTACTTC.